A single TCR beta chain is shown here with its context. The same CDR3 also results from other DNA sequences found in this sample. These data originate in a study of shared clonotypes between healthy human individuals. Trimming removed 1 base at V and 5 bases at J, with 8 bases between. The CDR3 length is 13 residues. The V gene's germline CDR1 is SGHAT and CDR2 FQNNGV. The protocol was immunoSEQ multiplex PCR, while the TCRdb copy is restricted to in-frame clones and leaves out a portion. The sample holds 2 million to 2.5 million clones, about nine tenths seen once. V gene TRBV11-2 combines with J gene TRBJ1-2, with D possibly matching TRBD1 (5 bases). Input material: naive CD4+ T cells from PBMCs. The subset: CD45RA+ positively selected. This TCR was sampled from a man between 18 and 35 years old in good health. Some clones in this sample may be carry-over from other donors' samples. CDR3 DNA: TGTGCCAGCAGCTTAGTAAGGGGATATGGCTACACCTTC. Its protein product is CASSLVRGYGYTF.